This TCR beta chain was profiled in a study of blood T cell repertoires in COVID-19. The wider study: Specimens from acute and convalescent COVID-19 originated in the United States, Italy and Spain.

Original analysis: Amplified reference gene primers provided the basis for estimating nucleated cell counts. TCRdb keeps only in-frame clones here, not all; method: immunoSEQ multiplex PCR. V, J and clone size are those of that table, while D and trimming were read from the DNA. Of roughly 270,000 clones in the sample, approximately 91% were seen once. This CDR3 is built from 13 residues. Germline CDR1 reads SGHNT; CDR2 reads YENEEA. V was clipped by 1 base and J by 6 bases, with 10 bases between them. This sequence joins TRBV11-3 and TRBJ2-7; D possibly corresponds to TRBD1 (5 bases). The receptor was isolated from a man aged 18 to 29 with active or convalescent COVID-19. The material sequenced was peripheral blood. CDR3 nucleotides: TGTGCCAGCAGCTTAGTTCAGGGCGGCGAGCAGTACTTC. Amino acids: CASSLVQGGEQYF.